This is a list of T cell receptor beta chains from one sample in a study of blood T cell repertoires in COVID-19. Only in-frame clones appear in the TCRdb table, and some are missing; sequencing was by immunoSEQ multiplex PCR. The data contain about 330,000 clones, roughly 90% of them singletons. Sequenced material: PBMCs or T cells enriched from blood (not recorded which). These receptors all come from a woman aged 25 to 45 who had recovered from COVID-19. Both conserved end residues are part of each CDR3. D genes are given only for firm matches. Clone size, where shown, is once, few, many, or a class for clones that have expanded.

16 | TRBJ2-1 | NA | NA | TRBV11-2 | CASSLDRGRGYNEQFF | TGTGCCAGCAGCTTAGATAGGGGCAGGGGCTACAATGAGCAGTTCTTC
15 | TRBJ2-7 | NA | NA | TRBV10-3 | CAISESGGGLDEQYF | TGTGCCATCAGTGAGTCTGGGGGGGGGCTCGACGAGCAGTACTTC
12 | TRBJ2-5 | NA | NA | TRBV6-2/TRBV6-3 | CASSQGSETQYF | TGTGCCAGCAGTCAGGGTTCGGAGACCCAGTACTTC
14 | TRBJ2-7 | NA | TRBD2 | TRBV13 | CASSGLAGAYEQYF | TGTGCCAGCAGCGGACTAGCGGGAGCCTACGAGCAGTACTTC
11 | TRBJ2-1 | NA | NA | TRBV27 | CASRIVNEQFF | TGTGCCAGCAGGATAGTAAATGAGCAGTTCTTC
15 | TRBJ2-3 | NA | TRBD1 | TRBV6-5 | CASSRYRGGTDTQYF | TGTGCCAGCAGTAGATACAGGGGAGGCACAGATACGCAGTATTTT
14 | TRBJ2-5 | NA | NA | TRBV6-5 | CASSYNLRGETQYF | TGTGCCAGCAGTTACAACCTACGGGGGGAGACCCAGTACTTC
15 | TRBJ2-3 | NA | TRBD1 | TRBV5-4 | CASSSDRGGTDTQYF | TGTGCCAGCAGCTCCGACAGGGGAGGCACAGATACGCAGTATTTT
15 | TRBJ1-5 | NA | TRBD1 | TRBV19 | CASSARDSSNQPQHF | TGTGCCAGTAGTGCGAGGGACAGTAGCAATCAGCCCCAGCATTTT
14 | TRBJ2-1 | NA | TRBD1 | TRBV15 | CATRKGANYNEQFF | TGTGCCACCAGGAAGGGGGCAAACTACAATGAGCAGTTCTTC
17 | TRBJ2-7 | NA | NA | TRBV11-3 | CASSPWTGTQNVSEQYF | TGTGCCAGCAGCCCATGGACCGGGACTCAAAACGTATCCGAGCAGTACTTC
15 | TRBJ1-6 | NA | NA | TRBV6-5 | CASSLSTAFNSPLHF | TGTGCCAGCAGTTTGTCGACAGCCTTTAATTCACCCCTCCACTTT
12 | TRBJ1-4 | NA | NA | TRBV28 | CASSLRVEKLFF | TGTGCCAGCAGCCTCAGGGTGGAAAAACTGTTTTTT
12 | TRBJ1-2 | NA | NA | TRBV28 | CASRALRGGYTF | TGTGCCAGCAGAGCACTAAGGGGCGGCTACACCTTC
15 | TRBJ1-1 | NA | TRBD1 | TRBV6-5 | CASSYIQGLNTEAFF | TGTGCCAGCAGTTACATACAGGGGTTGAACACTGAAGCTTTCTTT
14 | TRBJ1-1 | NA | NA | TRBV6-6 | CASSHQDSNTEAFF | TGTGCCAGCAGCCACCAGGACAGTAACACTGAAGCTTTCTTT
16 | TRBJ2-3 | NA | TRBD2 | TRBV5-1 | CASSLGSSGGTDTQYF | TGCGCCAGCAGCTTGGGTTCTAGCGGGGGGACAGATACGCAGTATTTT
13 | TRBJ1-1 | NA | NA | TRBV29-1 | CSVEARSNTEAFF | TGCAGCGTTGAGGCCAGGTCGAACACTGAAGCTTTCTTT
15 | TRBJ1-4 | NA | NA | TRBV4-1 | CASSQTRVANEKLFF | TGCGCCAGCAGCCAAACGAGGGTCGCTAATGAAAAACTGTTTTTT
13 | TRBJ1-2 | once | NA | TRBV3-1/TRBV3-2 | CASSTGGGNGYTF | TGTGCCAGCAGCACCGGGGGGGGCAATGGCTACACCTTC
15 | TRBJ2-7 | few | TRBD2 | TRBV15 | CATSRDPGGTYEQYF | TGTGCCACCAGCAGAGACCCGGGGGGGACCTACGAGCAGTACTTC
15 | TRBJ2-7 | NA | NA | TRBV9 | CASSPRDSELYEQYF | TGTGCCAGCAGCCCCCGGGACTCCGAGTTGTACGAGCAGTACTTC
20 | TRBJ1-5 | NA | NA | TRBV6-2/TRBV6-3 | CASSLTGGYSVYEGNQPQHF | TGTGCCAGCAGTCTCACGGGTGGGTACTCGGTATATGAAGGCAATCAGCCCCAGCATTTT
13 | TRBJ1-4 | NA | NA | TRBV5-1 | CASSLSPNEKLFF | TGCGCCAGCAGCTTGAGCCCCAATGAAAAACTGTTTTTT
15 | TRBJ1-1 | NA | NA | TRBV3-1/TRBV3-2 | CASSPGGPANTEAFF | TGTGCCAGCAGCCCTGGCGGCCCTGCGAACACTGAAGCTTTCTTT
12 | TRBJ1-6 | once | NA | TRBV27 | CASSLLNSPLHF | TGTGCCAGCAGTTTACTCAATTCACCCCTCCACTTT
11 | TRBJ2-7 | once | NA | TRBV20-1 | CSAEGDGRWYF | TGCAGTGCTGAGGGGGACGGACGGTGGTACTTC
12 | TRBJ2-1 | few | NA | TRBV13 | CASSLGPGEQFF | TGTGCCAGCAGCTTAGGCCCGGGGGAGCAGTTCTTC
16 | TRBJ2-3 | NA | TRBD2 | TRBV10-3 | CAISEGASGGYDTQYF | TGTGCCATCAGTGAGGGCGCTAGCGGGGGTTATGATACGCAGTATTTT
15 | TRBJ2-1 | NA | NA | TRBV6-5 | CASSPGDAPYNEQFF | TGTGCCAGCAGCCCGGGGGACGCTCCCTACAATGAGCAGTTCTTC
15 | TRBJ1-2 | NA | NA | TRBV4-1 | CASSQEGQALYGYTF | TGCGCCAGCAGCCAAGAAGGCCAGGCCCTCTATGGCTACACCTTC
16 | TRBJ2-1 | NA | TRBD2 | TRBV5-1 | CASSSRLAGAHNEQFF | TGCGCCAGCAGCTCTAGACTAGCGGGGGCCCACAATGAGCAGTTCTTC
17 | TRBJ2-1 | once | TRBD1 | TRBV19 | CASSSQDRASSYNEQFF | TGTGCCAGTAGTTCACAGGACAGGGCAAGCTCCTACAATGAGCAGTTCTTC
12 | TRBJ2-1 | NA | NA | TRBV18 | CASSPDFNEQFF | TGTGCCAGCTCACCAGACTTCAATGAGCAGTTCTTC
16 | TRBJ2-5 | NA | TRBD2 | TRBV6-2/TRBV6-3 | CASSYSIPGGQETQYF | TGTGCCAGCAGTTACTCGATTCCGGGGGGCCAAGAGACCCAGTACTTC
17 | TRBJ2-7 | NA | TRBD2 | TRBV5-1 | CASSLAFLAGGPGEQYF | TGCGCCAGCAGCTTGGCCTTCTTGGCGGGAGGGCCAGGCGAGCAGTACTTC
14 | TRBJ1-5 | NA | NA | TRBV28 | CASSPRTPNQPQHF | TGTGCCAGCAGCCCCCGAACACCTAATCAGCCCCAGCATTTT
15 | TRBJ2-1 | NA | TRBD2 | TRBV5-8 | CASSRAGTTHGEQFF | TGTGCCAGCAGCCGTGCCGGGACTACTCATGGTGAGCAGTTCTTC
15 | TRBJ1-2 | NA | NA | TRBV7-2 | CASSLNQGINYGYTF | TGTGCCAGCAGCTTAAACCAGGGTATCAACTATGGCTACACCTTC
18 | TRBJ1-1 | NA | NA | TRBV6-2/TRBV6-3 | CASSSRDLEGETDTEAFF | TGTGCCAGCAGCTCTCGGGACTTAGAAGGGGAGACGGACACTGAAGCTTTCTTT
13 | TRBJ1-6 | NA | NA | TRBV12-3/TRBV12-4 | CASSLADNSPLHF | TGTGCCAGCAGTTTGGCCGATAATTCACCCCTCCACTTT
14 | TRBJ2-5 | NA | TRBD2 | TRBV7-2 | CASSPRGSKKTQYF | TGTGCCAGCAGCCCCCGCGGGAGTAAAAAGACCCAGTACTTC
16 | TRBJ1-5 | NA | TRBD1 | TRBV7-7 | CASNLQGASWNQPQHF | TGTGCTAGCAACCTGCAGGGGGCAAGTTGGAATCAGCCCCAGCATTTT
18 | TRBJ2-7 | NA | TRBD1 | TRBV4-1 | CASSLLPGQGVDSYEQYF | TGCGCCAGCAGCCTCCTCCCCGGACAGGGGGTCGACTCCTACGAGCAGTACTTC
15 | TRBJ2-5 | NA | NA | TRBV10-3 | CAISDQPRDQETQYF | TGTGCCATCAGTGACCAACCCCGGGACCAAGAGACCCAGTACTTC
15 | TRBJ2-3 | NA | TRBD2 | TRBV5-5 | CASSFPAGVSDTQYF | TGTGCCAGCAGCTTCCCAGCGGGAGTGTCAGATACGCAGTATTTT
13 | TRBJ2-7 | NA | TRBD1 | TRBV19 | CASSAGGPYEQYF | TGTGCCAGTTCGGCAGGGGGACCCTACGAGCAGTACTTC
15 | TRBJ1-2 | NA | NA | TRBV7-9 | CASSLGTSLGRGYTF | TGTGCCAGCAGCTTAGGGACTTCCCTAGGACGGGGCTACACCTTC
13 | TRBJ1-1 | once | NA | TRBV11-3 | CASSYGGGLEAFF | TGTGCCAGCAGCTACGGGGGGGGACTTGAAGCTTTCTTT
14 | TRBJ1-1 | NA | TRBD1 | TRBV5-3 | CARSGGTANTEAFF | TGTGCCAGAAGCGGCGGGACAGCGAACACTGAAGCTTTCTTT
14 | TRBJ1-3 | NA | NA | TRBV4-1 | CASSHPGSGNTIYF | TGCGCCAGCAGCCACCCCGGTTCTGGAAACACCATATATTTT
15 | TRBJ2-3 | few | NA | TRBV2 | CASRQLPGGTDTQYF | TGTGCCAGCAGGCAACTACCGGGGGGCACAGATACGCAGTATTTT
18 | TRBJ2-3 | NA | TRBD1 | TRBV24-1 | CATSDQLDRDSATDTQYF | TGTGCCACCAGTGATCAATTAGACCGGGACAGCGCCACAGATACGCAGTATTTT
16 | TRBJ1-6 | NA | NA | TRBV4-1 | CASSQEGGSLNSPLHF | TGCGCCAGCAGCCAAGAGGGGGGGTCCCTTAATTCACCCCTCCACTTT
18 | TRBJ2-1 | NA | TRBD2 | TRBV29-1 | CSVRLAGVVLLSYNEQFF | TGCAGCGTACGACTAGCGGGGGTCGTTCTGCTTTCCTACAATGAGCAGTTCTTC
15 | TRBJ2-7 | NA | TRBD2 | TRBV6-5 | CASSWTLAGGYEQYF | TGTGCCAGCAGTTGGACCTTAGCGGGGGGTTACGAGCAGTACTTC
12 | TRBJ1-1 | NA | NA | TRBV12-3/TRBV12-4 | CASSQLGREAFF | TGTGCCAGCAGTCAACTGGGGAGAGAAGCTTTCTTT
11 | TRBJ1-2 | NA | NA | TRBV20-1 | CSEQGNNGYTF | TGCAGTGAACAGGGCAATAATGGCTACACCTTC
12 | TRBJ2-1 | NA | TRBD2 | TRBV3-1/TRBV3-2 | CASSRGGLEQFF | TGTGCCAGCAGCCGGGGGGGTCTTGAGCAGTTCTTC